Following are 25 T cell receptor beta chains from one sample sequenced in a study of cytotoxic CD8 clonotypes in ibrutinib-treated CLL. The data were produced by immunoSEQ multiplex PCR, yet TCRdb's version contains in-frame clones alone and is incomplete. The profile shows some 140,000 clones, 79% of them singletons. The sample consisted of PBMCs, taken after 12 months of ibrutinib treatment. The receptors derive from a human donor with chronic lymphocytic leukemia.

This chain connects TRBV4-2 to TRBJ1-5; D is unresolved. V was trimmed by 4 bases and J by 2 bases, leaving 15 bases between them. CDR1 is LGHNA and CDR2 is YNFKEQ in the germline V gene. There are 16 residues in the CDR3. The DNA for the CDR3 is TGTGCCAGCAGCCCGCGGGTGGACCAGGGCAATCAGCCCCAGCATTTT. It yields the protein CASSPRVDQGNQPQHF.

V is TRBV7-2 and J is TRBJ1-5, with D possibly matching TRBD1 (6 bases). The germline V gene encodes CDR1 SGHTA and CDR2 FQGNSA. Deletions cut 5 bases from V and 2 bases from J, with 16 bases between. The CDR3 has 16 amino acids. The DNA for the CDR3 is TGTGCCAGCAGCCCTGCGTGGGGGGCTGGCAATCAGCCCCAGCATTTT. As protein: CASSPAWGAGNQPQHF. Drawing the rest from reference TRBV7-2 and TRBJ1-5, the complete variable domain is GAGVSQSPSNKVTEKGKDVELRCDPISGHTALYWYRQSLGQGLEFLIYFQGNSAPDKSGLPSDRFSAERTGGSVSTLTIQRTQQEDSAVYLCASSPAWGAGNQPQHFGDGTRLSIL.

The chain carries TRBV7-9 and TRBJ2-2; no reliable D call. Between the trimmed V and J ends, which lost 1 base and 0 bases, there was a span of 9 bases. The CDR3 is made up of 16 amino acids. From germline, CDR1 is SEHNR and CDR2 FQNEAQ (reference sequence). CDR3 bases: TGTGCCAGCAGCTTAGTAGGATTGGCGAACACCGGGGAGCTGTTTTTT. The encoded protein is CASSLVGLANTGELFF. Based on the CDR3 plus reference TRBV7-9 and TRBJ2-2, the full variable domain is DTGVSQNPRHKITKRGQNVTFRCDPISEHNRLYWYRQTLGQGPEFLTYFQNEAQLEKSRLLSDRFSAERPKGSFSTLEIQRTEQGDSAMYLCASSLVGLANTGELFFGEGSRLTVL.

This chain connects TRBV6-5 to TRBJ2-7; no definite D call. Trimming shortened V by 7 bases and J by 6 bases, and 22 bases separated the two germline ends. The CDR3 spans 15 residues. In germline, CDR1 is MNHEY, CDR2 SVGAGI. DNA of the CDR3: TGTGCCAGCAAAAAGGACGGCCGGTGGTGGCGCGAGCAGTACTTC. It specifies CASKKDGRWWREQYF.

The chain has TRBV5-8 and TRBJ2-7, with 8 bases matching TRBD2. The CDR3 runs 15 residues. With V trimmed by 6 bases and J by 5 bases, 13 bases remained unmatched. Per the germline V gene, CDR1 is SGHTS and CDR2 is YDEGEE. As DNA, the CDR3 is TGTGCCAGCAACTTTCGTATGGTAGCGGGACACGAGCAGTACTTC. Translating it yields CASNFRMVAGHEQYF.

The CDR3 DNA is TGTGCCAGCAGTTACATACAGGGGGCCTTGCACGAGCAGTACTTC. This encodes CASSYIQGALHEQYF. The chain has TRBV6-5 and TRBJ2-7, with 9 bases identical to TRBD1. The CDR3 consists of 15 residues. The ends lost 2 bases at V and 5 bases at J; junction bases unmatched: 7. CDR1 and CDR2 (germline): MNHEY, SVGAGI.

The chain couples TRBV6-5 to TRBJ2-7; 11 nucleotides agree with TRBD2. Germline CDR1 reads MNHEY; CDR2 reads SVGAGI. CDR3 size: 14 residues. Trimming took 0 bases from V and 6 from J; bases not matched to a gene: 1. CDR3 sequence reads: CASSYSLAGVEQYF. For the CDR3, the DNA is TGTGCCAGCAGTTACTCACTAGCGGGAGTCGAGCAGTACTTC.

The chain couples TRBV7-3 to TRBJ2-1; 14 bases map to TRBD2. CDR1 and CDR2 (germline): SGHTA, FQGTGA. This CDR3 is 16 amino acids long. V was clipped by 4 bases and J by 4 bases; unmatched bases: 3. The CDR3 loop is CASSSGLAGGYNEQFF. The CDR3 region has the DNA TGTGCCAGCAGCTCAGGACTAGCGGGAGGTTACAATGAGCAGTTCTTC.

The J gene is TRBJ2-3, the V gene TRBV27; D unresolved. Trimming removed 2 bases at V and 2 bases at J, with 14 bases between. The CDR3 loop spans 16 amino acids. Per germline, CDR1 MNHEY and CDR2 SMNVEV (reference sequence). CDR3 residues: CASSLRRRRPTDTQYF. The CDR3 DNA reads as TGTGCCAGCAGTTTAAGGCGAAGGCGGCCCACAGATACGCAGTATTTT.

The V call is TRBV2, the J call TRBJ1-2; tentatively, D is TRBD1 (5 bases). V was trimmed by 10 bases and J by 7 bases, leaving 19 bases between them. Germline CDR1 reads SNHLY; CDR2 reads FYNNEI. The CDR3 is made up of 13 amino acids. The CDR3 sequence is CATEVWAGTGYTF. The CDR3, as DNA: TGTGCCACCGAGGTTTGGGCGGGGACTGGCTACACCTTC.

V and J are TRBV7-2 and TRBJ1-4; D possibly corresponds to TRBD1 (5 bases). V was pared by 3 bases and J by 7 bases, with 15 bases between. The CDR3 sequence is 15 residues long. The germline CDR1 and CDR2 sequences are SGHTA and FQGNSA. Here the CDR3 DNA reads TGTGCCAGCAGCTTGCGGGGGGGATCGGGTGAAAAACTGTTTTTT. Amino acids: CASSLRGGSGEKLFF.

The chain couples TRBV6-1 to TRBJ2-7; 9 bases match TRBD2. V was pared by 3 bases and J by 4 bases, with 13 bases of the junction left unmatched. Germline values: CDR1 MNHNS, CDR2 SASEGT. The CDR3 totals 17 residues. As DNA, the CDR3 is TGTGCCAGCAGTGATATTGGTAGCGGGAGCTTCAGGTACGAGCAGTACTTC. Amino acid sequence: CASSDIGSGSFRYEQYF.

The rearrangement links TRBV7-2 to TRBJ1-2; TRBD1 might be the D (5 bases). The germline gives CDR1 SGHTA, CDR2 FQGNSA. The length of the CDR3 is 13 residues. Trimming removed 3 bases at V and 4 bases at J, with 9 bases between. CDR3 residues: CASSFGTAYGYTF. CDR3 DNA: TGTGCCAGCAGCTTTGGGACGGCCTATGGCTACACCTTC.

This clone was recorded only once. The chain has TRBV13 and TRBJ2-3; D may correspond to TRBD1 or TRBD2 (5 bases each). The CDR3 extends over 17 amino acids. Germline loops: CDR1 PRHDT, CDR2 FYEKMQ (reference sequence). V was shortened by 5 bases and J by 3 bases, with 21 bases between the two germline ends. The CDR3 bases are TGTGCCAGCAGCCGCAAAAGCGGCTCAGGGCCAACAGATACGCAGTATTTT. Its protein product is CASSRKSGSGPTDTQYF.

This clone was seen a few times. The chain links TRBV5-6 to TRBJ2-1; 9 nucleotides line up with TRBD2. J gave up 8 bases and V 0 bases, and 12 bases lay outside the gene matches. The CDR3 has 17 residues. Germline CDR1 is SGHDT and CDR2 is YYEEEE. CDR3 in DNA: TGTGCCAGCAGCTTGGTTACCCCTAGCGGGATTGGGCATGAGCAGTTCTTC. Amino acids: CASSLVTPSGIGHEQFF.

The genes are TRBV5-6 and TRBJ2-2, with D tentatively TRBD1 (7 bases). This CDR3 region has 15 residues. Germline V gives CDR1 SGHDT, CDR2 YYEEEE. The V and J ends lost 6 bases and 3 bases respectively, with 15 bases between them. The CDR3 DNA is TGTGCCAGCACCCCCCAGGGGGAGGACACCGGGGAGCTGTTTTTT. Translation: CASTPQGEDTGELFF.

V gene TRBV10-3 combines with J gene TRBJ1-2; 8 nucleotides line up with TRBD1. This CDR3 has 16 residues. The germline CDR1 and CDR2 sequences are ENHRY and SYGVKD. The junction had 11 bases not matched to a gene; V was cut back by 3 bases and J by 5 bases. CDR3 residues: CAISDNQDRDGYGYTF. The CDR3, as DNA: TGTGCCATCAGTGACAACCAGGACAGGGACGGGTATGGCTACACCTTC.

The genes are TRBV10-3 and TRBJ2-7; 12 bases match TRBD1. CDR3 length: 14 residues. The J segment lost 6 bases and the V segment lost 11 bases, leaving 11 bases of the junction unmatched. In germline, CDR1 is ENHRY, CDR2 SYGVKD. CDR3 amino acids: CAARGQGAYFEQYF. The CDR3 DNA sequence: TGTGCCGCCAGGGGACAGGGGGCTTATTTCGAGCAGTACTTC.

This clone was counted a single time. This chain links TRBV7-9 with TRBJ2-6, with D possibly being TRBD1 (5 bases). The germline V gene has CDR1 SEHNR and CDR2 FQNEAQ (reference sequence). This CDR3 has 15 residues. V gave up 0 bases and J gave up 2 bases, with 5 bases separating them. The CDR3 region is CASSLAGPGANVLTF. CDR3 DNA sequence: TGTGCCAGCAGCTTAGCGGGGCCTGGGGCCAACGTCCTGACTTTC.

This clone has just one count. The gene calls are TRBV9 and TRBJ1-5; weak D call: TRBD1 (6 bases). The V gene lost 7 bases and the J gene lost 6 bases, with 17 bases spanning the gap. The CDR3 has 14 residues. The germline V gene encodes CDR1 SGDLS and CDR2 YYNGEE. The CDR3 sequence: CASDLSGGGQPQHF. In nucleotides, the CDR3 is TGTGCCAGCGACTTGTCCGGAGGGGGTCAGCCCCAGCATTTT.

CDR3 residues: CASSPNTGFEQYF. CDR3 coding DNA: TGTGCCAGCAGCCCCAATACAGGGTTCGAGCAGTACTTC. The gene calls are TRBV7-3 and TRBJ2-7, with a weak D call TRBD1 (6 bases). This CDR3 has 13 residues. Per germline, CDR1 SGHTA and CDR2 FQGTGA. The V end lost 5 bases, the J end lost 6 bases, and 14 bases lay between the germline ends.

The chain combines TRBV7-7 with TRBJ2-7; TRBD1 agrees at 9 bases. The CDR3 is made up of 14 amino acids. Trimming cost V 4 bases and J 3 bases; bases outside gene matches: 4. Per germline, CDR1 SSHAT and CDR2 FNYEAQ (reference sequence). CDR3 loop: CASSSGQGSYEQYF. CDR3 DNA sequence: TGTGCCAGCAGCTCGGGACAGGGAAGCTACGAGCAGTACTTC.

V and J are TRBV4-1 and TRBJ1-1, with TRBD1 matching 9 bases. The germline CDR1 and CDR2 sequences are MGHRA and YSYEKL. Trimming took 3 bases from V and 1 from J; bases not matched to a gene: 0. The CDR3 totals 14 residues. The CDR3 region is CASSQGQGNTEAFF. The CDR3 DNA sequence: TGCGCCAGCAGCCAGGGACAGGGGAACACTGAAGCTTTCTTT.

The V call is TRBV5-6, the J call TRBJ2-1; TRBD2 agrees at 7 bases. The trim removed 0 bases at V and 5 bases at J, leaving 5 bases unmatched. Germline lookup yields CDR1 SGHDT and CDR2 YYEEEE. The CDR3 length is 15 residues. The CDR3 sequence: CASSLVREWDNEQFF. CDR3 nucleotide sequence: TGTGCCAGCAGCTTGGTGCGGGAGTGGGACAATGAGCAGTTCTTC.

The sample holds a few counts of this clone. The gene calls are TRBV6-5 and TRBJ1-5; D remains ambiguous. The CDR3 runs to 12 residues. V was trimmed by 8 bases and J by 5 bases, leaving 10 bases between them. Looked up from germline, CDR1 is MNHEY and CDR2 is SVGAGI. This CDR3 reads CASGQQDQPQHF. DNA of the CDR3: TGTGCCAGCGGGCAGCAAGATCAGCCCCAGCATTTT.